These T cell receptor beta chains were read from a single sample in a study of OX40 agonist ivuxolimab in advanced cancers. Some clones are missing from TCRdb's copy, which holds only in-frame ones; the method was immunoSEQ multiplex PCR. The profile covers about 58,000 clones, with about 90% appearing a single time and roughly 3.7% taken by the ten largest. Specimen: CD4+ or CD8+ T cells sorted from blood, collected in a trial of the OX40 agonist ivuxolimab. These TCRs come from an adult with an advanced solid tumor such as melanoma, head and neck, liver or kidney cancer. Each CDR3 is given with its conserved first and last residue. Fields, in order: clone size, V gene, D gene, J gene, CDR3 protein, CDR3 DNA. The D gene is left open where the match is weak. Size is stated for part of the rows, as once, few or many counts, or as a class when the clone is expanded.

>few|TRBV7-3|.|TRBJ2-5
CASSLTREETQYF
TGTGCCAGCAGCCTCACTAGAGAAGAGACCCAGTACTTC
>.|TRBV29-1|.|TRBJ2-2
CSVGIYTGELFF
TGCAGCGTTGGTATTTACACCGGGGAGCTGTTTTTT
>.|TRBV7-5|.|TRBJ2-3
CATLGWNTDTQYF
TGTGCCACCCTAGGCTGGAACACAGATACGCAGTATTTT
>few|TRBV11-3|.|TRBJ2-2
CASRVQGSGELFF
TGTGCCAGCAGAGTCCAGGGATCCGGGGAGCTGTTTTTT
>.|TRBV19|.|TRBJ1-5
CASSTQGNQPQHF
TGTGCCAGTAGTACCCAGGGTAATCAGCCCCAGCATTTT
>.|TRBV7-9|TRBD1|TRBJ2-1
CASSSQGAEYNEQFF
TGTGCCAGCAGCTCACAGGGGGCAGAATACAATGAGCAGTTCTTC
>.|TRBV7-9|TRBD1|TRBJ2-2
CASQTGTGNTGELFF
TGTGCCAGCCAAACCGGGACAGGGAACACCGGGGAGCTGTTTTTT
>.|TRBV29-1|TRBD2|TRBJ2-5
CGVEDLAGQETQYF
TGCGGCGTTGAGGACCTAGCGGGTCAAGAGACCCAGTACTTC
>.|TRBV11-2|.|TRBJ2-5
CASSQTQETQYF
TGTGCCAGCAGCCAGACTCAAGAGACCCAGTACTTC
>.|TRBV7-2|.|TRBJ2-7
CASSAPDSPYEQYF
TGTGCCAGCAGCGCCCCGGACAGTCCCTACGAGCAGTACTTC
>.|TRBV10-3|.|TRBJ2-6
CAITGSVSGANVLTF
TGTGCCATCACTGGCAGCGTGAGCGGGGCCAACGTCCTGACTTTC
>.|TRBV10-2|.|TRBJ2-2
CASRPGSNTGELFF
TGCGCCAGCAGGCCCGGATCGAACACCGGGGAGCTGTTTTTT
>once|TRBV7-3|.|TRBJ2-3
CASSLGLASGTDTQYF
TGTGCCAGCAGCTTAGGCCTGGCGTCAGGCACAGATACGCAGTATTTT
>few|TRBV28|.|TRBJ1-2
CASSRSVGYTF
TGTGCCAGCAGCCGATCGGTCGGCTACACCTTC
>.|TRBV6-6|TRBD1|TRBJ1-1
CASSYGGQGSTEAFF
TGTGCCAGCAGTTACGGAGGACAGGGGAGCACTGAAGCTTTCTTT
>.|TRBV19|TRBD2|TRBJ2-7
CASSIEGLVGHEQYF
TGTGCCAGTAGTATAGAGGGACTAGTTGGCCACGAGCAGTACTTC
>.|TRBV5-4|.|TRBJ1-5
CASSLQGVDQPQHF
TGTGCCAGCAGCTTGCAGGGAGTCGATCAGCCCCAGCATTTT
>.|TRBV30|.|TRBJ2-7
CAWRGLKTYEQYF
TGTGCCTGGAGGGGGCTTAAAACCTACGAGCAGTACTTC
>.|TRBV19|TRBD2|TRBJ2-1
CASILGLAGGPSSYNEQFF
TGTGCCAGTATCTTGGGGCTAGCGGGAGGGCCCTCTTCCTATAATGAGCAGTTCTTC
>.|TRBV6-1|.|TRBJ2-3
CASSEFVIGTDTQYF
TGTGCCAGCAGTGAATTTGTCATAGGCACAGATACGCAGTATTTT
>medium-sized|TRBV10-3|TRBD1|TRBJ2-2
CATTTVQGANTGELFF
TGTGCCACCACCACGGTCCAGGGGGCGAACACCGGGGAGCTGTTTTTT
>.|TRBV6-4|.|TRBJ1-5
CASSESGYGNQPQHF
TGTGCCAGCAGTGAATCCGGGTACGGCAATCAGCCCCAGCATTTT
>.|TRBV4-2|.|TRBJ1-5
CASSLTNSGNQPQHF
TGTGCCAGCAGCCTTACCAATTCGGGGAATCAGCCCCAGCATTTT
>.|TRBV14|.|TRBJ2-5
CASSQGTSETQYF
TGTGCCAGCAGCCAAGGGACCTCGGAGACCCAGTACTTC
>.|TRBV28|TRBD1|TRBJ1-1
CASSPRTGRDTEAFF
TGTGCCAGCAGTCCGAGGACAGGGAGGGACACTGAAGCTTTCTTT
>.|TRBV4-1|.|TRBJ1-3
CASSPARGAVAGNTIYF
TGCGCCAGCAGCCCCGCCCGGGGGGCGGTCGCTGGAAACACCATATATTTT
>.|TRBV2|.|TRBJ2-6
CASSVGFSGANVLTF
TGTGCCAGCAGTGTTGGGTTCTCTGGGGCCAACGTCCTGACTTTC
>.|TRBV28|.|TRBJ2-7
CASTLSTGSPYEQYF
TGTGCCAGCACCCTGTCGACAGGTTCTCCCTACGAGCAGTACTTC
>.|TRBV7-2|.|TRBJ2-1
CASSSGLLANNEQFF
TGTGCCAGCAGCTCTGGACTACTTGCGAACAATGAGCAGTTCTTC
>.|TRBV27|.|TRBJ1-3
CASSPTGYSGNTIYF
TGTGCCAGCAGCCCTACAGGATACTCTGGAAACACCATATATTTT
>.|TRBV10-3|.|TRBJ2-2
CAISESRGNGELFF
TGTGCCATCAGTGAGTCGAGAGGAAACGGGGAGCTGTTTTTT
>.|TRBV19|.|TRBJ2-5
CASSDQGLTGETQYF
TGTGCCAGTAGTGACCAGGGACTTACCGGGGAGACCCAGTACTTC